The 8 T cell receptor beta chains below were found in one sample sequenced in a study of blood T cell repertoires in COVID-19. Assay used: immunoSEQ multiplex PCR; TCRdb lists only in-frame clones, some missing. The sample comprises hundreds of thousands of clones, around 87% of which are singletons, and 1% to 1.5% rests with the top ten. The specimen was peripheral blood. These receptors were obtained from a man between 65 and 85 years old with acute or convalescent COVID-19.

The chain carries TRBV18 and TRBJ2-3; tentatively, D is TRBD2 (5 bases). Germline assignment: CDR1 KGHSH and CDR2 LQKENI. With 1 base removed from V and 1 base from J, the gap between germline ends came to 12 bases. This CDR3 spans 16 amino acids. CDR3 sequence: CASSPQGGSGTDTQYF. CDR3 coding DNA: TGTGCCAGCTCACCACAGGGCGGTAGCGGCACAGATACGCAGTATTTT.

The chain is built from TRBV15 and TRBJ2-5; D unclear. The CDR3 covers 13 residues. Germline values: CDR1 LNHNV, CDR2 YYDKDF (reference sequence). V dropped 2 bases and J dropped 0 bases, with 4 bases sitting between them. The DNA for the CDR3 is TGTGCCACCAGCAGAAATAACCAAGAGACCCAGTACTTC. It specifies CATSRNNQETQYF.

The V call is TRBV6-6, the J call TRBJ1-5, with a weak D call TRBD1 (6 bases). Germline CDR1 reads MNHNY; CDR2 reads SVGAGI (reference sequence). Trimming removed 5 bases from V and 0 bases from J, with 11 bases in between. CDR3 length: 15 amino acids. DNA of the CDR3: TGTGCCAGCAGTCTACAGGGTGGTAGCAATCAGCCCCAGCATTTT. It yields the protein CASSLQGGSNQPQHF.

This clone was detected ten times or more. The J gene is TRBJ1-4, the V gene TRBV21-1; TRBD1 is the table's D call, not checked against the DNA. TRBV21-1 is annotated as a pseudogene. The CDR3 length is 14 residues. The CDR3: CASSKLVRQRKLFF. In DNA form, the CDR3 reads TGTGCCAGCAGCAAATTGGTAAGACAGAGAAAACTGTTTTTT.

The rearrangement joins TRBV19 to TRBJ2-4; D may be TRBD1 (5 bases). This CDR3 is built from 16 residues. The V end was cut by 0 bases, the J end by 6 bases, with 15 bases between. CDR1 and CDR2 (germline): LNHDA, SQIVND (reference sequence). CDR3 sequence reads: CASSIEHRRKGNIQYF. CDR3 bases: TGTGCCAGTAGTATAGAGCACAGGAGAAAGGGAAACATTCAGTACTTC.

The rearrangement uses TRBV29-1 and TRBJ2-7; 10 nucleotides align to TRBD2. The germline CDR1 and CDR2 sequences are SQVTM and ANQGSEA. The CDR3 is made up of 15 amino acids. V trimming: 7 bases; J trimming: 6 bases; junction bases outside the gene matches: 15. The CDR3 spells CSAVERAGGSSEQYF. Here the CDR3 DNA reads TGCAGCGCTGTAGAAAGAGCGGGGGGGAGCTCCGAGCAGTACTTC.

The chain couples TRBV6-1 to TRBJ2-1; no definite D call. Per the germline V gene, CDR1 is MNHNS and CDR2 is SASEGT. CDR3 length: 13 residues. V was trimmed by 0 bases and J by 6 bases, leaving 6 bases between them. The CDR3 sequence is CASSEARSNEQFF. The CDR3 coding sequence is TGTGCCAGCAGTGAAGCGAGGTCCAATGAGCAGTTCTTC.

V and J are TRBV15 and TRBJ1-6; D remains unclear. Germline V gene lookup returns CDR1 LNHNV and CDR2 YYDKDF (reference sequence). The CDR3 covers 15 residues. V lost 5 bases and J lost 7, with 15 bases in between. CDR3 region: CATSGREVPNSPLHF. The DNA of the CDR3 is TGTGCCACCAGCGGCCGAGAGGTCCCAAATTCACCCCTCCACTTT.